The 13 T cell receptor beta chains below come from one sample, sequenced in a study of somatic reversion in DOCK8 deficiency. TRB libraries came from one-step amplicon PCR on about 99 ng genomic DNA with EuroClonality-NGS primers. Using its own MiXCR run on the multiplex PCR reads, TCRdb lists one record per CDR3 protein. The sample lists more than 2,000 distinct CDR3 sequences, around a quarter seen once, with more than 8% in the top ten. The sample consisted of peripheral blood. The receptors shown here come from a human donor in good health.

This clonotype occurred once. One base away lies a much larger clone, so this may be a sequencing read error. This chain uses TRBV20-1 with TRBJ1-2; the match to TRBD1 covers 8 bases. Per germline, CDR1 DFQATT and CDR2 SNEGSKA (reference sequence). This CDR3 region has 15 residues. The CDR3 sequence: CSASTDRGLGNGHTF. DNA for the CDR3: TGCAGTGCTAGTACAGACAGGGGTTTAGGTAATGGCCACACCTTC.

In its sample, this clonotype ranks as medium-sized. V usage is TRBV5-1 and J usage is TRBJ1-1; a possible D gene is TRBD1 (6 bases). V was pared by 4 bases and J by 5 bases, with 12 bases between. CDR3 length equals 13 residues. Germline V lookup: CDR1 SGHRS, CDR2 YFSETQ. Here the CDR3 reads CASSSQGWTEAFF. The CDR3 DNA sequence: TGCGCCAGCAGCAGTCAGGGGTGGACTGAAGCTTTCTTT.

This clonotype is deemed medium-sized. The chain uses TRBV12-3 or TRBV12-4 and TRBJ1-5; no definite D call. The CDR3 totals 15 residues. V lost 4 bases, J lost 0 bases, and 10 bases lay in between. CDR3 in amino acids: CASSYWENSNQPQHF. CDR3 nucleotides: TGTGCCAGCAGTTATTGGGAGAATAGCAATCAGCCCCAGCATTTT.

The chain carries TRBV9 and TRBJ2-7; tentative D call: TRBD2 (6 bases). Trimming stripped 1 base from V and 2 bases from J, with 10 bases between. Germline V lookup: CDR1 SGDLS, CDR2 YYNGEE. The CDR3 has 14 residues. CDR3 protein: CASSVRGGAYEQYF. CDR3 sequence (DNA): TGTGCCAGCAGCGTAAGGGGAGGAGCCTACGAGCAGTACTTC.

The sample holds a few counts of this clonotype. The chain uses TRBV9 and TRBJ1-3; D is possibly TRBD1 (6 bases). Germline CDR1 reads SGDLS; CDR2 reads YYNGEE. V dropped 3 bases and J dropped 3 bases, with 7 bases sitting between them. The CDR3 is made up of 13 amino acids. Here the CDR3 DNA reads TGTGCCAGCAGCGGACAGGATGGAAACACCATATATTTT. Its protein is CASSGQDGNTIYF.

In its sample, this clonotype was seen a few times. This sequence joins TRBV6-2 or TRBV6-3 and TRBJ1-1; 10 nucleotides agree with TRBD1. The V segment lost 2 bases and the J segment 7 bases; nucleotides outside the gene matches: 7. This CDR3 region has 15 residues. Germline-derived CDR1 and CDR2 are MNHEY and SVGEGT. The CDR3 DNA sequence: TGTGCCAGCAGTTACGGGTATCGGACAGGGGGTGAAGCTTTCTTT. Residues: CASSYGYRTGGEAFF.

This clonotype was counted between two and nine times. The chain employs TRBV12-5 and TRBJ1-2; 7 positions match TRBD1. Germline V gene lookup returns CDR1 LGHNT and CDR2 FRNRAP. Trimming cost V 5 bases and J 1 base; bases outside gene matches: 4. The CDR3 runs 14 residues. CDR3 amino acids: CASGPDRFNYGYTF. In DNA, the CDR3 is TGTGCTAGTGGTCCGGACAGGTTTAACTATGGCTACACCTTC.

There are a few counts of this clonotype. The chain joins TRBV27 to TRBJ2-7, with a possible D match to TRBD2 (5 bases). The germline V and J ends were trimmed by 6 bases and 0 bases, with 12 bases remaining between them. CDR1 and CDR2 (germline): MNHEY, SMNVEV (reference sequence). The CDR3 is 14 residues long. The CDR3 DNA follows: TGTGCCAGCAGAATCTTAGGAGGCTCCTACGAGCAGTACTTC. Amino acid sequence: CASRILGGSYEQYF.

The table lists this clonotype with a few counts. In DNA, the CDR3 is TGTGCCAGCAGCTTAGGCAGGGGGGTCTACGAGCAGTACTTC. Translated, it gives CASSLGRGVYEQYF. The chain joins TRBV7-9 to TRBJ2-7, with D possibly matching TRBD1 (7 bases). Germline lookup yields CDR1 SEHNR and CDR2 FQNEAQ (reference sequence). The CDR3 sequence is 14 residues long. Trimming took off 1 base at V and 3 bases at J, with 10 bases between the two ends.

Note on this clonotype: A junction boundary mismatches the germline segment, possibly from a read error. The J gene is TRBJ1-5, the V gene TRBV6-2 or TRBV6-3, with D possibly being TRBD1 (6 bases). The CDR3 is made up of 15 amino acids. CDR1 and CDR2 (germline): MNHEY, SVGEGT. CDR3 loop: CASTHISGGNQPQHF. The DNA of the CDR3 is TGTGCCAGCACCCACATAAGTGGGGGCAACCAGCCCCAGCATTTT.

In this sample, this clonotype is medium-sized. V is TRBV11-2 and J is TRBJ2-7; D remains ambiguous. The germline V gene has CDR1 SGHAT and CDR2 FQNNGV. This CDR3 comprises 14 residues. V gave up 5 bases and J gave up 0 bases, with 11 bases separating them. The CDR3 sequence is CASSRRLDSYEQYF. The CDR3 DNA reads TGTGCCAGCAGCCGTCGGTTGGACTCCTACGAGCAGTACTTC.

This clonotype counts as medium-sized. The CDR3 region is CASSLRQGDNQPQHF. The CDR3 DNA reads as TGTGCCAGCAGCTTAAGGCAGGGCGACAATCAGCCCCAGCATTTT. The chain uses TRBV7-8 and TRBJ1-5, with a tentative D call TRBD1 (5 bases). Germline V lookup: CDR1 SGHVS, CDR2 FQNEAQ. This CDR3 spans 15 amino acids. V was clipped by 2 bases and J by 3 bases, with 11 bases between them. The full variable domain, with the rest looked up from reference TRBV7-8 and TRBJ1-5, is GAGVSQSPRYKVAKRGQDVALRCDPISGHVSLFWYQQALGQGPEFLTYFQNEAQLDKSGLPSDRFFAERPEGSVSTLKIQRTQQEDSAVYLCASSLRQGDNQPQHFGDGTRLSIL.

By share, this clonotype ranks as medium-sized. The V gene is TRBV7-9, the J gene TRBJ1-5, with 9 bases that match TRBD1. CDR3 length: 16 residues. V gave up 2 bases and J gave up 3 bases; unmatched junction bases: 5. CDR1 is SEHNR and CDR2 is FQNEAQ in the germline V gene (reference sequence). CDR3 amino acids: CASSLRGTGINQPQHF. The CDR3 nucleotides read TGTGCCAGCAGCTTAAGAGGGACAGGGATCAATCAGCCCCAGCATTTT.